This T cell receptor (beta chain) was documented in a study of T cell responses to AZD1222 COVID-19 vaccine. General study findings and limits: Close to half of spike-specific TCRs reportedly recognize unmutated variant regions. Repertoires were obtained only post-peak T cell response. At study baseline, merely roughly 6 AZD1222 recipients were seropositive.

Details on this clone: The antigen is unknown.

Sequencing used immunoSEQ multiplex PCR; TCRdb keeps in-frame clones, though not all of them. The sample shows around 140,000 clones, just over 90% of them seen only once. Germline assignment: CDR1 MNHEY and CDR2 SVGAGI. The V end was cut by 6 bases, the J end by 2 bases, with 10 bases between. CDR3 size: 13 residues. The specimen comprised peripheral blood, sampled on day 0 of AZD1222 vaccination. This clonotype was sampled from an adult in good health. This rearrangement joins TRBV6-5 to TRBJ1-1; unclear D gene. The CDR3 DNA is TGTGCCAGCAGCCGATTCTTTAACACTGAAGCTTTCTTT. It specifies CASSRFFNTEAFF.